The sequence of this TCR beta chain was determined in a study of spatial heterogeneity in lung cancer. MiXCR was run by TCRdb on the 5' RACE reads, yielding one entry per CDR3 protein. The sample carries some 100,000 distinct CDR3 sequences, less than 15% recorded once. Time point denoted: sample taken at primary tumor resection. Sequencing of whole RNA from tumor, nontumor lung or frozen PBMC involved no sorting. The sample holds many counts of this clonotype. The germline V gene encodes CDR1 SGHTA and CDR2 FQGNSA. The CDR3 loop spans 13 amino acids. The V end lost 1 base, the J end lost 1 base, and 4 bases lay between the germline ends.

Sequences were derived from PBMCs, sampled at surgery. V usage is TRBV7-2 and J usage is TRBJ1-1; D call uncertain. The sequence derives from a male donor with early-stage non-small cell lung cancer. The CDR3 coding sequence is TGTGCCAGCAGCTTAGGCAGGAACACTGAAGCTTTCTTT. Protein: CASSLGRNTEAFF.